This record concerns one TCR beta chain sequence. Original data processing: Reference gene primer amplification gave estimated nucleated cell counts. Sequenced by immunoSEQ multiplex PCR; TCRdb stores in-frame clones only, minus some. V, J and clone size reflect that table, while D and trimming were determined from the DNA. Among approximately 210,000 clones listed, around four fifths were seen once. This specimen belongs to a study of blood T cell repertoires in COVID-19. Study-level background: Acute-phase and convalescent COVID-19 samples originated in the United States, Italy and Spain. The cDNA or gDNA used as material had been derived from T cells, B-cell-depleted T cells, or PBMCs.

Seattle enrolled patients during active infection and tracked them longitudinally. The CDR3 contains 14 residues. In germline, CDR1 is SGHKS, CDR2 YYEKEE (reference sequence). Trimming left V 4 bases short and J 2 bases short, with 10 bases between. The sequence was collected from a man aged 55 to 69 with COVID-19, enrolled during active disease. Source material: peripheral blood. The chain combines TRBV5-5 with TRBJ2-1; TRBD1 is a possible D gene (5 bases). CDR3 in DNA: TGTGCCAGCAGCCCCCTGACAGCCTACAATGAGCAGTTCTTC. Translated: CASSPLTAYNEQFF.